Described below is a single T cell receptor beta chain sequence and its context. Germline CDR1 is MNHNY and CDR2 is SVGAGI (reference sequence). This CDR3 is 14 amino acids long. After removal of 7 bases from V and 7 bases from J, the junction contained 12 bases not matched to a gene. Here immunoSEQ multiplex PCR was the method, and the copy in TCRdb shows in-frame clones only, minus some. The sample lists some 2.4 million clones; 80% to 95% were seen once. Donors, without exception, were Caucasian adults residing in Nashville, Tennessee. The source of the sample is a study of shared clonotypes between healthy human individuals.

This TCR was recovered from a man between 18 and 29 years old in good health. Some clones in this sample may be carry-over from other donors' samples. The gene calls are TRBV6-6 and TRBJ1-2; 7 positions agree with TRBD1. Sequencing was carried out using naive CD4+ T cells from PBMCs. Subset: CD45RA+ positively selected. Here the CDR3 reads CASTMMGAGGGYTF. The CDR3 DNA reads TGTGCCAGCACCATGATGGGTGCAGGGGGTGGCTACACCTTC.